These 11 T cell receptor beta chains share one sample of origin, sequenced in a study of control samples from healthy donors and cancer patients. Generated by immunoSEQ multiplex PCR, the TCRdb table keeps only in-frame clones and is missing some. The sample has about 120,000 clones, about 95% seen once; the top ten hold less than 4%. Specimen: blood. The source is a man aged 30 to 39 in good health.

The gene calls are TRBV6-2 or TRBV6-3 and TRBJ1-2; D is possibly TRBD1 (5 bases). Trimming stripped 2 bases from V and 2 bases from J, with 15 bases between. The CDR3 has 16 amino acids. CDR1 is MNHEY and CDR2 is SVGEGT in the germline V gene. CDR3 coding DNA: TGTGCCAGCAGTTACGGTTCAGGGACGGTCAACTATGGCTACACCTTC. Its protein is CASSYGSGTVNYGYTF.

The J gene is TRBJ2-3, the V gene TRBV5-4, with D possibly matching TRBD2 (5 bases). Trimming shortened V by 3 bases and J by 5 bases, and 13 bases separated the two germline ends. There are 14 residues in the CDR3. CDR1 SGHNT and CDR2 YYREEE come from the germline V gene (reference sequence). The CDR3 loop reads CASSSLTRGDTQYF. In nucleotides, the CDR3 is TGTGCCAGCAGCTCCCTCACCCGGGGAGATACGCAGTATTTT.

This clone was counted only a few times. V gene TRBV7-2 combines with J gene TRBJ2-7; no definite D call. Germline lookup yields CDR1 SGHTA and CDR2 FQGNSA. V dropped 2 bases and J dropped 2 bases, with 19 bases sitting between them. The length of the CDR3 is 17 residues. CDR3 amino acids: CASSLSSSPGNPYEQYF. Written as DNA, the CDR3 is TGTGCCAGCAGCTTATCGAGCTCCCCCGGAAATCCCTACGAGCAGTACTTC.

The rearrangement links TRBV25-1 to TRBJ1-1; D may be TRBD1 (5 bases). V was trimmed by 1 base and J by 4 bases, leaving 10 bases between them. The CDR3 length is 14 residues. Germline V gene sequence: CDR1 MGHDK, CDR2 SYGVNS. This chain's CDR3 is CASSELGGPTEAFF. DNA for the CDR3: TGTGCCAGCAGTGAATTGGGGGGACCCACTGAAGCTTTCTTT. Full variable domain (missing parts from reference TRBV25-1 and TRBJ1-1): EADIYQTPRYLVIGTGKKITLECSQTMGHDKMYWYQQDPGMELHLIHYSYGVNSTEKGDLSSESTVSRIRTEHFPLTLESARPSHTSQYLCASSELGGPTEAFFGQGTRLTVV.

The V and J genes are TRBV7-9 and TRBJ2-7; 8 bases map to TRBD1. This CDR3 contains 18 residues. Trimming at V came to 6 bases and at J to 6 bases, leaving 22 bases not matched to a gene. Germline lookup yields CDR1 SEHNR and CDR2 FQNEAQ (reference sequence). The CDR3 sequence is CASSFEGGRGPGLSEQYF. CDR3 sequence (DNA): TGTGCCAGCAGTTTTGAAGGTGGCAGGGGGCCTGGTTTAAGCGAGCAGTACTTC.

This clone has just one count. The chain carries TRBV7-2 and TRBJ1-3; 7 positions match TRBD1. Germline V lookup: CDR1 SGHTA, CDR2 FQGNSA. The ends lost 5 bases at V and 4 bases at J; junction bases unmatched: 5. CDR3 size: 14 residues. The chain's CDR3 is CASSLHRGGNTIYF. DNA for the CDR3: TGTGCCAGCAGCCTCCACAGGGGAGGAAACACCATATATTTT.

The V gene is TRBV6-1, the J gene TRBJ2-3; D gene unclear. In germline, CDR1 is MNHNS, CDR2 SASEGT. V shed 2 bases and J shed 0 bases, with 9 bases lying between them. The CDR3 runs 15 residues. CDR3 in DNA: TGTGCCAGCAGTGAACAGTACTCTAGCACAGATACGCAGTATTTT. It specifies CASSEQYSSTDTQYF.

The chain is built from TRBV29-1 and TRBJ1-1; tentatively, D is TRBD1 (5 bases). Trimming took off 4 bases at V and 2 bases at J, with 17 bases between the two ends. CDR1 SQVTM and CDR2 ANQGSEA come from the germline V gene. This CDR3 is 15 amino acids long. CDR3 residues: CSVGRGGRTNTEAFF. The CDR3 bases are TGCAGCGTTGGTAGAGGTGGCAGGACAAACACTGAAGCTTTCTTT.

This chain uses TRBV2 with TRBJ2-3; D is unclear. Germline V gene data show CDR1 as SNHLY and CDR2 as FYNNEI. The CDR3 totals 13 residues. Trimming pared 6 bases from V and 5 bases from J, leaving 12 bases between. The CDR3 here is CASSNDRRDTQYF. The DNA of the CDR3 is TGTGCCAGCAGCAATGACCGCCGAGATACGCAGTATTTT. The full variable domain, with the rest looked up from reference TRBV2 and TRBJ2-3, is EPEVTQTPSHQVTQMGQEVILRCVPISNHLYFYWYRQILGQKVEFLVSFYNNEISEKSEIFDDQFSVERPDGSNFTLKIRSTKLEDSAMYFCASSNDRRDTQYFGPGTRLTVL.

The chain combines TRBV7-8 with TRBJ2-7; the match to TRBD2 covers 16 bases. V shed 8 bases and J 5 bases; nucleotides not matched to a gene: 6. The CDR3 runs 15 residues. CDR1 is SGHVS and CDR2 is FQNEAQ in the germline V gene. Here the CDR3 DNA reads TGTGCCAGCTCGGGACTAGCGGGGGGGCAAGACGAGCAGTACTTC. Translated: CASSGLAGGQDEQYF.

This sequence joins TRBV11-2 and TRBJ2-1; D is possibly TRBD2 (6 bases). V lost 3 bases and J 6 bases, leaving 15 bases between the germline ends. Germline-derived CDR1 and CDR2 are SGHAT and FQNNGV. The CDR3 is 15 residues long. Here the CDR3 reads CASSFRGGLGNEQFF. CDR3 DNA sequence: TGTGCCAGCAGCTTCCGGGGAGGTTTAGGCAATGAGCAGTTCTTC.